A single sample gave rise to the 21 T cell receptor beta chains below, sequenced in a study of shared clonotypes between healthy human individuals. The data were produced by immunoSEQ multiplex PCR, yet TCRdb's version contains in-frame clones alone and is incomplete. The table lists 2,100,000 or so clones, approximately 94% of them singletons. Sequencing used naive CD4+ T cells sorted from blood. The subset was: CD45RA+ positively selected. These receptors came from a man between 18 and 35 years old in good health.

The rearrangement uses TRBV2 and TRBJ2-3; maybe TRBD2 (5 bases). This CDR3 region has 14 residues. V was clipped by 4 bases and J by 1 base, with 9 bases between them. CDR1 is SNHLY, CDR2 FYNNEI, per germline. CDR3 coding DNA: TGTGCCAGCAGTGGGCGGGTTCGCACAGATACGCAGTATTTT. Its translation is CASSGRVRTDTQYF.

The rearrangement uses TRBV10-3 and TRBJ2-2, with 9 bases lining up with TRBD2. Germline V CDR1 and CDR2: ENHRY, SYGVKD. V shed 8 bases, J shed 3 bases, and the junction held 4 bases outside the gene matches. The CDR3 sequence is 14 residues long. Written as DNA, the CDR3 is TGTGCCATCGATGGCGGGGGGGACACCGGGGAGCTGTTTTTT. Translated: CAIDGGGDTGELFF.

The rearrangement uses TRBV18 and TRBJ1-6; D is unclear. Germline V gene lookup returns CDR1 KGHSH and CDR2 LQKENI. Deletions cut 1 base from V and 8 bases from J, with 9 bases between. CDR3 length: 14 residues. CDR3 loop: CASSPRTGDSPLHF. DNA for the CDR3: TGTGCCAGCTCACCACGTACCGGTGATTCACCCCTCCACTTT.

The chain combines TRBV5-3 with TRBJ2-4, with TRBD2 matching 13 bases. TRBV5-3 is identified as an open reading frame with a role that is uncertain. CDR3 length: 16 residues. J was trimmed by 7 bases and V by 2 bases; bases with no gene match: 6. The CDR3 sequence is CARSFTSGGAANIQYF. CDR3 coding DNA: TGTGCCAGAAGCTTTACTAGCGGGGGGGCAGCCAACATTCAGTACTTC.

The chain is built from TRBV5-1 and TRBJ2-4, with 9 bases fitting TRBD2. Per germline, CDR1 SGHRS and CDR2 YFSETQ. J was trimmed by 0 bases and V by 0 bases; bases with no gene match: 7. The CDR3 sequence is 18 residues long. The chain's CDR3 is CASSLAWTSEIAKNIQYF. The CDR3 nucleotides are TGCGCCAGCAGCTTGGCCTGGACTAGCGAGATAGCCAAAAACATTCAGTACTTC.

The CDR3 DNA reads as TGTGCCAGCAGGCCTCTAGCGGGGATCACAGATACGCAGTATTTT. As protein: CASRPLAGITDTQYF. The chain links TRBV6-5 to TRBJ2-3, with 9 bases lining up with TRBD2. Unmatched junction bases numbered 6, after V lost 6 bases and J lost 2 bases. Looked up from germline, CDR1 is MNHEY and CDR2 is SVGAGI. The CDR3 extends over 15 amino acids.

CDR3 bases: TGTGCAAGTCGCTCCTATAGCGGGCGACGAATCTCCTACGAGCAGTACTTC. Amino acid sequence: CASRSYSGRRISYEQYF. The chain recombines TRBV12-2 with TRBJ2-7; the table's D call of TRBD2 was not tested on the DNA. TRBV12-2 counts as a pseudogene. The CDR3 sequence is 17 residues long.

The chain uses TRBV27 and TRBJ2-7, with 9 bases lining up with TRBD2. The J segment lost 7 bases and the V segment lost 6 bases, leaving 13 bases of the junction unmatched. CDR3 length: 15 residues. The V gene's germline CDR1 is MNHEY and CDR2 SMNVEV (reference sequence). CDR3 in DNA: TGTGCCAGCAGCAAATTAGCAGCGGGGGGTGGAGAGCAGTACTTC. This encodes CASSKLAAGGGEQYF.

The V and J genes are TRBV10-2 and TRBJ1-1; D possibly corresponds to TRBD1 (5 bases). Trimming removed 6 bases at V and 1 base at J, with 12 bases between. This CDR3 is 14 amino acids long. CDR1 and CDR2 from the germline V gene are WSHSY and SAAADI. The CDR3 region is CASRLDGTNTEAFF. The CDR3, as DNA: TGCGCCAGCAGACTCGACGGGACGAACACTGAAGCTTTCTTT.

V and J are TRBV5-4 and TRBJ2-1; 8 bases agree with TRBD1. V shed 4 bases, J shed 2 bases, and the junction held 5 bases outside the gene matches. Germline V lookup: CDR1 SGHNT, CDR2 YYREEE (reference sequence). This CDR3 has 15 amino acids. This CDR3 is CASSQDRAPYNEQFF. For the CDR3, the DNA is TGTGCCAGCAGCCAGGACAGGGCCCCCTACAATGAGCAGTTCTTC.

The chain couples TRBV19 to TRBJ1-6, with a weak D call TRBD1 (5 bases). Germline V gene data show CDR1 as LNHDA and CDR2 as SQIVND (reference sequence). Trimming took off 3 bases at V and 7 bases at J, with 10 bases between the two ends. This CDR3 is built from 14 residues. The CDR3 nucleotides are TGTGCCAGTAGTATCCCAGGGAGCAATTCACCCCTCCACTTT. Translation: CASSIPGSNSPLHF.

V and J are TRBV7-9 and TRBJ2-3; D may be TRBD1 (6 bases). CDR1 is SEHNR and CDR2 is FQNEAQ in the germline V gene (reference sequence). V shed 8 bases and J shed 7 bases, with 13 bases lying between them. The CDR3 is 12 amino acids. The CDR3 is CASGGGRNTQYF. Here the CDR3 DNA reads TGTGCCAGCGGGGGCGGACGGAATACGCAGTATTTT.

In the case of this clone: Other DNA sequences of this sample code for an identical CDR3. This chain uses TRBV6-5 with TRBJ1-2; 9 nucleotides line up with TRBD1. CDR1 and CDR2 from the germline V gene are MNHEY and SVGAGI. After removal of 5 bases from V and 2 bases from J, the junction contained 3 bases not matched to a gene. The CDR3 sequence is 14 residues long. CDR3 in DNA: TGTGCCAGCAGTCGGGGACAGGGAAACTATGGCTACACCTTC. It translates to CASSRGQGNYGYTF.

CDR3 nucleotide sequence: TGTGCCAGCAGTTTACCCGGGGGACAGGCTAGCGGAAACACCATATATTTT. It translates to CASSLPGGQASGNTIYF. This chain joins TRBV28 and TRBJ1-3; 8 bases align to TRBD1. Losses at the gene ends were 2 bases for V and 4 bases for J; bases not matched to a gene: 10. The germline CDR1 and CDR2 sequences are MDHEN and SYDVKM. The CDR3 covers 17 residues.

The chain joins TRBV4-3 to TRBJ1-2; possibly TRBD1 for D (5 bases). V dropped 1 base and J dropped 2 bases, with 11 bases sitting between them. In germline, CDR1 is LGHNA, CDR2 YSLEER. This CDR3 region has 15 residues. This chain's CDR3 is CASSQGTRGNYGYTF. The CDR3 DNA sequence: TGCGCCAGCAGCCAAGGGACACGGGGAAACTATGGCTACACCTTC.

The V and J genes are TRBV30 and TRBJ2-2; D call uncertain. V was trimmed by 3 bases and J by 6 bases, leaving 11 bases between them. The CDR3 is 13 residues long. Germline loops: CDR1 GTSNPN, CDR2 SVGIG (reference sequence). CDR3 DNA sequence: TGTGCCTGGAGCGGGCAAGTCCCCGGGGAGCTGTTTTTT. This sequence encodes CAWSGQVPGELFF.

This chain connects TRBV5-1 to TRBJ2-5, with 7 bases identical to TRBD2. This CDR3 is built from 16 residues. With 4 bases clipped from V and 1 base from J, the junction kept 10 bases outside the gene matches. Germline CDR1 is SGHRS and CDR2 is YFSETQ. The CDR3 loop reads CASSPGPTGGQETQYF. The CDR3 nucleotides are TGCGCCAGCAGCCCGGGGCCCACGGGGGGCCAAGAGACCCAGTACTTC.

About this clone: At the DNA level, this CDR3 is encoded by other sequences in the same sample as well. The chain joins TRBV6-1 to TRBJ1-5, with D uncertain. CDR3 length equals 15 residues. The germline V gene encodes CDR1 MNHNS and CDR2 SASEGT. Trimming stripped 3 bases from V and 0 bases from J, with 9 bases between. In nucleotides, the CDR3 is TGTGCCAGCAGTGACAGCCAAAATAGCAATCAGCCCCAGCATTTT. Amino acid sequence: CASSDSQNSNQPQHF.

This clone was seen only once. V and J are TRBV5-1 and TRBJ2-1; 7 nucleotides agree with TRBD2. The CDR3 extends over 16 amino acids. The germline CDR1 and CDR2 sequences are SGHRS and YFSETQ. The trim removed 3 bases at V and 0 bases at J, leaving 6 bases unmatched. The CDR3 coding sequence is TGCGCCAGCAGCTCGGGAGGTCAGTACTCCTACAATGAGCAGTTCTTC. Amino acids: CASSSGGQYSYNEQFF.

The chain uses TRBV6-6 and TRBJ1-6; the D gene is possibly TRBD1 (6 bases). This CDR3 is 16 amino acids long. V was cut by 6 bases and J by 5 bases, with 17 bases left in between. Germline lookup yields CDR1 MNHNY and CDR2 SVGAGI (reference sequence). CDR3 DNA sequence: TGTGCCAGCAGGCCAAATTTAGGACAGAATAATTCACCCCTCCACTTT. Protein: CASRPNLGQNNSPLHF.

J is TRBJ1-6 and V is TRBV6-6, with TRBD1 matching 12 bases. There are 15 residues in the CDR3. Unmatched junction bases numbered 2, after V lost 4 bases and J lost 7 bases. Germline-derived CDR1 and CDR2 are MNHNY and SVGAGI (reference sequence). CDR3 in DNA: TGTGCCAGCAGTTGGGACAGGGGGCCAAATTCACCCCTCCACTTT. Translated: CASSWDRGPNSPLHF.